This T cell receptor (beta chain) was documented in a study of molecular identifiers for immune sequencing clone quantification. Broader study findings: In naive cells, under 1% of molecules belonged to clones above 20 RNA copies, against over 97% in effector cells. Clone sizes could be underestimated for highly expanded clones when identical TCR molecules share a barcode.

This clonotype was seen many times. The antigen remains unidentified. TCRdb analysed the PCR reads with MiXCR anew, one entry per CDR3 protein. The sample carries around 40,000 distinct CDR3 sequences, under 25% recorded once. This CDR3 spans 15 amino acids. The J segment lost 5 bases and the V segment lost 4 bases, leaving 7 bases of the junction unmatched. The germline V gene has CDR1 SGHNT and CDR2 YYREEE (reference sequence). It was from roughly 21,000 to 960,000 sorted cells, with 10%, 30% or 50% RNA, that naive CD8 libraries came. Naive CD8 T cells underwent sorting with the CD8+CD4-CCR7+CD45RA+ definition.

The sequence derives from a human donor in good health. Some libraries in this study had Jurkat cell RNA spiked in. The sample was naive CD8+ T cells from blood, with Jurkat cell RNA spiked in. The subset here: FACS-sorted CD8+CD4-CCR7+CD45RA+ naive T cells. The rearrangement joins TRBV5-4 to TRBJ1-1; 11 nucleotides align to TRBD1. The CDR3 DNA is TGTGCCAGCAGCCGAGGACAGGGGGCGCGTACTGAAGCTTTCTTT. Translating gives CASSRGQGARTEAFF.